The 25 T cell receptor beta chains given below trace back to one sample, sequenced in a study of T cells in Graves' hyperthyroidism and ophthalmopathy. Amplification yielded TCR beta CDR3 regions, with RNA transcripts as the source. The TCR CDR3 first-round RT-PCR relied on the HTBI primer set. TCRdb analysed the multiplex PCR reads with MiXCR anew, one entry per CDR3 protein. The data contain hundreds of thousands of distinct CDR3 sequences, less than 20% of them singletons. Sequenced input: blood. All receptors derive from a woman aged 18-29 years with Graves' hyperthyroidism.

Many counts were recorded for this clonotype. This chain uses TRBV7-8 with TRBJ2-5; 9 positions agree with TRBD2. Germline trimming cut 4 bases from V and 2 bases from J; bases unmatched to any gene: 11. Germline V gene data show CDR1 as SGHVS and CDR2 as FQNEAQ. There are 17 residues in the CDR3. In DNA form, the CDR3 reads TGTGCCAGCAGCTCAAGGCTTAGCGGGGGAACACAAGAGACCCAGTACTTC. This gives the protein CASSSRLSGGTQETQYF.

The V call is TRBV4-1, the J call TRBJ1-6; unclear D gene. V gave up 1 base and J gave up 8 bases, with 9 bases separating them. CDR3 length equals 14 residues. Germline V gene lookup returns CDR1 MGHRA and CDR2 YSYEKL. CDR3 loop: CASSQVAGDSPLHF. CDR3 DNA sequence: TGCGCCAGCAGCCAAGTGGCAGGAGATTCACCCCTCCACTTT.

V is TRBV15 and J is TRBJ2-1; D is possibly TRBD1 or TRBD2 (6 bases each). The CDR3 consists of 15 residues. From germline, CDR1 is LNHNV and CDR2 YYDKDF (reference sequence). V shed 3 bases and J shed 0 bases, with 9 bases lying between them. CDR3 sequence reads: CATSSSGASYNEQFF. CDR3 DNA sequence: TGTGCCACCAGCAGTTCGGGGGCCTCCTACAATGAGCAGTTCTTC.

This clonotype was seen ten or more times. The J gene is TRBJ2-3, the V gene TRBV6-1; D gene ambiguous. The V end lost 7 bases, the J end lost 4 bases, and 12 bases lay between the germline ends. CDR3 length: 13 residues. Germline CDR1 reads MNHNS; CDR2 reads SASEGT. The CDR3 here is CASNSHPADTQYF. In nucleotides, the CDR3 is TGTGCCAGCAACTCCCACCCGGCAGATACGCAGTATTTT.

Of note for this clonotype: At one end, the junction sequence differs from germline, possibly due to a read error. This chain uses TRBV27 with TRBJ2-1; perhaps TRBD1 as D (5 bases). The V gene's germline CDR1 is MNHEY and CDR2 SMNVEV (reference sequence). CDR3 length: 12 residues. In DNA form, the CDR3 reads TGTGCCGGCAGTCTGCCAGGGAATGAGCAGTTCTTC. Its protein product is CAGSLPGNEQFF.

This clonotype was observed many times. V and J are TRBV5-1 and TRBJ1-4, with D tentatively TRBD1 (5 bases). Germline V gives CDR1 SGHRS, CDR2 YFSETQ. V was pared by 1 base and J by 4 bases, with 11 bases between. CDR3 length: 15 amino acids. CDR3 sequence: CASSLRQWNNEKLFF. The DNA for the CDR3 is TGCGCCAGCAGCTTGCGACAGTGGAATAATGAAAAACTGTTTTTT.

This chain links TRBV6-1 with TRBJ2-1; 15 nucleotides match TRBD2. Germline CDR1 and CDR2: MNHNS and SASEGT. With V trimmed by 6 bases and J by 2 bases, 5 bases remained unmatched. CDR3 size: 17 residues. CDR3 in DNA: TGTGCCAGCAGCCGGACTAGCGGGGGGGCCGCCTACAATGAGCAGTTCTTC. Its protein product is CASSRTSGGAAYNEQFF.

This clonotype was observed a few times. The chain employs TRBV29-1 and TRBJ2-1; the match to TRBD2 covers 12 bases. CDR1 SQVTM and CDR2 ANQGSEA come from the germline V gene. This CDR3 is 19 amino acids long. V shed 3 bases, J shed 0 bases, and the junction held 12 bases outside the gene matches. The CDR3 coding sequence is TGCAGCGTTGAGCGGACACTAGCGGGGGGACACAGCTCCTACAATGAGCAGTTCTTC. Translating it yields CSVERTLAGGHSSYNEQFF.

The V call is TRBV6-5, the J call TRBJ1-2; no clear D. This CDR3 has 13 amino acids. CDR1 and CDR2 from the germline V gene are MNHEY and SVGAGI. Trimming pared 4 bases from V and 4 bases from J, leaving 10 bases between. DNA for the CDR3: TGTGCCAGCAGTTCGCAGCCGGGCTATGGCTACACCTTC. Its translation is CASSSQPGYGYTF.

This clonotype appeared a few times. The chain recombines TRBV18 with TRBJ2-5; TRBD2 aligns across 10 bases. V gave up 2 bases and J gave up 4 bases; unmatched junction bases: 7. The CDR3 covers 16 residues. The germline V gene encodes CDR1 KGHSH and CDR2 LQKENI. CDR3 sequence reads: CASSPLASGRGETQYF. The DNA of the CDR3 is TGTGCCAGCTCACCATTAGCCAGCGGGAGGGGAGAGACCCAGTACTTC.

The sample holds many counts of this clonotype. The rearrangement uses TRBV18 and TRBJ2-7, with 7 bases identical to TRBD1. Looked up from germline, CDR1 is KGHSH and CDR2 is LQKENI. The CDR3 runs to 15 residues. J was trimmed by 9 bases and V by 4 bases; bases with no gene match: 15. CDR3 nucleotides: TGTGCCAGCTCACGTACGGACAGGCCACTGGACGGGCAGTACTTC. Residues: CASSRTDRPLDGQYF.

Worth noting for this clonotype: Just one base apart from a much larger clone, this may be a read error. The V call is TRBV7-2, the J call TRBJ1-2; 7 bases align to TRBD1. J gave up 7 bases and V 2 bases, and 10 bases lay outside the gene matches. CDR3 length: 15 residues. Per the germline V gene, CDR1 is SGHTA and CDR2 is FQGNSA. CDR3 sequence reads: CASSLPIGTAIGYTF. The CDR3 DNA sequence: TGTGCCAGCAGCTTACCGATTGGGACAGCAATTGGCTACACCTTC.

Comments on this clonotype: A read error may explain this, as a much larger clone is one base away. The chain recombines TRBV11-2 with TRBJ1-1; D is unresolved. The CDR3 is 15 amino acids. Germline V gene lookup returns CDR1 SGHAT and CDR2 FQNNGV. The CDR3 DNA reads as TGTGCCAGCAGAAAGCTACAGAGAGGGAACATTGAAGCTTTCTTT. Residues: CASRKLQRGNIEAFF.

Comment on this clonotype: This may be a read error, as it is one base from a much larger clone. The CDR3 DNA is TGTGCCAGCAGCTTATTAGCGGGTACGAACAATGAGCAGTACTTC. Protein sequence: CASSLLAGTNNEQYF. The chain links TRBV5-6 to TRBJ2-7; 7 positions agree with TRBD2. The CDR3 is 15 residues long. The V and J ends lost 2 bases and 7 bases, in that order; junction bases with no gene match: 12. The germline gives CDR1 SGHDT, CDR2 YYEEEE.

The chain joins TRBV20-1 to TRBJ2-1, with 9 nucleotides matching TRBD2. Trimming at V came to 1 base and at J to 2 bases, leaving 15 bases not matched to a gene. Germline V gives CDR1 DFQATT, CDR2 SNEGSKA (reference sequence). This CDR3 contains 19 residues. CDR3: CSARGLAEIPVGPYNEQFF. The CDR3 nucleotides are TGCAGTGCTAGAGGACTAGCGGAAATTCCTGTGGGCCCCTACAATGAGCAGTTCTTC.

The chain is built from TRBV19 and TRBJ2-5; perhaps TRBD2 as D (5 bases). Germline lookup yields CDR1 LNHDA and CDR2 SQIVND (reference sequence). V was trimmed by 3 bases and J by 6 bases, leaving 11 bases between them. The CDR3 covers 13 residues. CDR3 coding DNA: TGTGCCAGTAGTATCGGGGAAATGAAGACCCAGTACTTC. Its protein is CASSIGEMKTQYF.

The gene calls are TRBV19 and TRBJ2-1; tentatively, D is TRBD1 or TRBD2 (6 bases each). This CDR3 has 15 residues. Trimming shortened V by 0 bases and J by 6 bases, and 12 bases separated the two germline ends. Germline loops: CDR1 LNHDA, CDR2 SQIVND (reference sequence). The chain's CDR3 is CASSIDQGGLNEQFF. In DNA form, the CDR3 reads TGTGCCAGTAGTATAGATCAAGGGGGACTCAATGAGCAGTTCTTC.

In the case of this clonotype: This may come from a read error, since a much larger clone is one base off. The V gene is TRBV28, the J gene TRBJ1-2; 7 bases agree with TRBD1. The CDR3 has 15 residues. Germline V gene sequence: CDR1 MDHEN, CDR2 SYDVKM. J lost 10 bases, V lost 6 bases, and 17 bases had no gene match. The CDR3 DNA reads TGTGCCAGCAGATCCGGACAGGCCGCGTCTCATGACTACACCTTC. Protein: CASRSGQAASHDYTF.

This clonotype was seen ten or more times. The gene calls are TRBV20-1 and TRBJ1-1; D unresolved. Germline lookup yields CDR1 DFQATT and CDR2 SNEGSKA (reference sequence). There are 13 residues in the CDR3. Deletions cut 3 bases from V and 2 bases from J, with 10 bases between. The CDR3 DNA sequence: TGCAGTGCTAGTCGGCAGCTTAACACTGAAGCTTTCTTT. Encoded protein: CSASRQLNTEAFF.

This clonotype appeared many times. The rearrangement links TRBV4-1 to TRBJ2-5; the D gene is possibly TRBD1 (5 bases). Germline V CDR1 and CDR2: MGHRA, YSYEKL. CDR3 size: 13 residues. The V gene lost 6 bases and the J gene lost 5 bases, with 13 bases spanning the gap. Written as DNA, the CDR3 is TGCGCCAGCAGAGGCCAGGGTGAGGAGACCCAGTACTTC. Translation gives CASRGQGEETQYF.

The sample holds many counts of this clonotype. The chain joins TRBV2 to TRBJ2-7, with D unclear. This CDR3 has 12 residues. V was clipped by 4 bases and J by 8 bases, with 12 bases between them. Per the germline V gene, CDR1 is SNHLY and CDR2 is FYNNEI. The CDR3 protein is CASSVKFLQQYF. CDR3 nucleotides: TGTGCCAGCAGTGTAAAGTTCTTACAGCAGTACTTC.

The chain recombines TRBV5-4 with TRBJ2-4; possibly TRBD1 for D (6 bases). CDR1 and CDR2 (germline): SGHNT, YYREEE (reference sequence). The CDR3 loop spans 13 amino acids. The V end lost 5 bases, the J end lost 9 bases, and 15 bases lay between the germline ends. The CDR3: CASSSTGTSIQYF. CDR3 bases: TGTGCCAGCAGTTCGACAGGTACAAGCATTCAGTACTTC.

This clonotype was seen at least ten times. This chain uses TRBV6-1 with TRBJ2-3; the D is unclear. V lost 3 bases to trimming and J lost 2 bases, with 6 bases between them. The CDR3 has 13 residues. Germline V CDR1 and CDR2: MNHNS, SASEGT. The CDR3 bases are TGTGCCAGCAGTGACTCCGCCACAGATACGCAGTATTTT. Residues: CASSDSATDTQYF.

The chain is built from TRBV24-1 and TRBJ2-5; TRBD1 aligns across 9 bases. With V trimmed by 7 bases and J by 5 bases, 7 bases remained unmatched. Germline loops: CDR1 KGHDR, CDR2 SFDVKD. This CDR3 contains 14 residues. CDR3 amino acids: CATRTGGVRETQYF. DNA for the CDR3: TGTGCCACCAGAACAGGGGGCGTAAGGGAGACCCAGTACTTC.

This clonotype was detected many times. The rearrangement links TRBV20-1 to TRBJ2-7, with 11 positions matching TRBD2. V gave up 6 bases and J gave up 3 bases; unmatched junction bases: 13. Germline values: CDR1 DFQATT, CDR2 SNEGSKA (reference sequence). The CDR3 sequence is 16 residues long. The DNA of the CDR3 is TGCAGTGCCAACGACAGGACTAGCGGGTATTTCTACGAGCAGTACTTC. This gives the protein CSANDRTSGYFYEQYF.